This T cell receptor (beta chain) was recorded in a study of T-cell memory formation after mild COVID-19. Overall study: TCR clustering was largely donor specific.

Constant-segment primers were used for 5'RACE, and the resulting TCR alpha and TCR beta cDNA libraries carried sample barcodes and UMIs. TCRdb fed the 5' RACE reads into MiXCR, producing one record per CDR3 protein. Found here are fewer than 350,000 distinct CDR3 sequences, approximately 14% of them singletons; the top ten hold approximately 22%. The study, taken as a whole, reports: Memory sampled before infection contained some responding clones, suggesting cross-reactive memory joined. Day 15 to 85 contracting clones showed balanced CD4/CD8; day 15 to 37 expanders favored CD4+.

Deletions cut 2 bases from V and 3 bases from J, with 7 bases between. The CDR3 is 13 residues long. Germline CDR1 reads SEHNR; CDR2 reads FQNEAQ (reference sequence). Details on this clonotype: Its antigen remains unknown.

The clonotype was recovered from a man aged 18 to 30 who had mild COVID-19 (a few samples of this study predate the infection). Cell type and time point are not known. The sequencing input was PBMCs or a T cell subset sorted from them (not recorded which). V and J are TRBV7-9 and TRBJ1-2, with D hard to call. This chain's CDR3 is CASSLRVDYGYTF. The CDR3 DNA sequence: TGTGCCAGCAGCTTACGGGTCGACTATGGCTACACCTTC. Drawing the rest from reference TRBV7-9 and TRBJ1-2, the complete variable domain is DTGVSQNPRHKITKRGQNVTFRCDPISEHNRLYWYRQTLGQGPEFLTYFQNEAQLEKSRLLSDRFSAERPKGSFSTLEIQRTEQGDSAMYLCASSLRVDYGYTFGSGTRLTVV.